This T cell receptor (beta chain) appears in the sequencing data of a study of circulating CD8 cells and anti-PD-1 response in melanoma. TCR libraries were prepared from around 15 ng of total RNA with the QIAseq Immune Repertoire TCR panel. From the reads, TCRdb called clonotypes with MiXCR, one entry per CDR3 protein. The repertoire holds fewer than 2,500 distinct CDR3 sequences, with 7.8% as singletons. Whole-study results and caveats: Peptide assays on expanded sorted subsets replaced tumor-based reactivity testing.

The CDR3 has 13 amino acids. The V end was cut by 1 base, the J end by 7 bases, with 8 bases between. CDR1 is SGDLS and CDR2 is YYNGEE in the germline V gene. From live CD3+CD8+TCRalphabeta+ cells, four PD-1 and/or TIGIT subsets were sorted. On this clonotype: Its antigen remains unknown.

The gene calls are TRBV9 and TRBJ2-2, with D tentatively TRBD2 (5 bases). The specimen was CD8+ T cells from PBMCs, collected at baseline or after one month of anti-PD-1 therapy (not recorded which). This receptor was obtained from a human donor with melanoma. CDR3 DNA sequence: TGTGCCAGCAGCGTAAGCGGCTTCGGGGAGCTGTTTTTT. Its protein is CASSVSGFGELFF.